A selection of T cell receptor beta chains follows, all from one sample in a study of blood T cells in healthy people across ages. TCRdb processed the 5' RACE reads anew with MiXCR; each CDR3 protein has one entry. Found here are over 600,000 distinct CDR3 sequences, around 50% of them singletons; the top ten hold around 25%. Material for sequencing was blood. These receptors were collected from a man aged 40-49 years in good health. Each CDR3 is given with its conserved first and last residue. A D gene is named only where the DNA matches it firmly. Part of the rows lack a size; the others show once, few, many or a class for expanded clones.

>-|TRBV28|TRBJ2-2|16|-
TGTGCCAGCAGTTTAGGGGTATGGTCCGTTCCCGGGGAGCTGTTTTTT
CASSLGVWSVPGELFF
>few|TRBV25-1|TRBJ1-1|14|-
TGTGCCAGCAGTTCTGCTCGGGTAGACACTGAAGCTTTCTTT
CASSSARVDTEAFF
>few|TRBV27|TRBJ2-7|17|TRBD1
TGTGCCAGCAGTGCCCGACAGGGCCCTGGTGCCGCTTACGAGCAGTACTTC
CASSARQGPGAAYEQYF
>once|TRBV28|TRBJ1-1|13|-
TGTGCCAGCATCGTGGACACTCACACTGAAGCTTTCTTT
CASIVDTHTEAFF
>-|TRBV18|TRBJ2-3|16|TRBD2
TGTGCCAGCTCAACGGAACTAGCGGTGGTGGGAGATACGCAGTATTTT
CASSTELAVVGDTQYF
>-|TRBV6-5|TRBJ2-7|15|-
TGTGCCAGCAGTCCCGGGCCGGGACGCTCTTACGAGCAGTACTTC
CASSPGPGRSYEQYF
>-|TRBV6-5|TRBJ1-1|16|-
TGTGCCAGCAGTTACTCGTCTGCGGGTGGGCACACTGAAGCTTTCTTT
CASSYSSAGGHTEAFF
>-|TRBV9|TRBJ2-7|15|-
TGTGCCAGCAGCGTAGCTCCGGACAGCAATTACGAGCAGTACTTC
CASSVAPDSNYEQYF
>few|TRBV7-9|TRBJ2-1|16|-
TGTGCCAGCAGCTTAAGGGGGGCCAACGAGGACAATGAGCAGTTCTTC
CASSLRGANEDNEQFF
>-|TRBV6-1|TRBJ2-7|12|-
TGTGCCAGCAGTGATCAGGGTCCCGAGCAGTACTTC
CASSDQGPEQYF
>many|TRBV12-3/TRBV12-4|TRBJ2-5|17|TRBD1
TGTGCCAGCAGTTCGACCGACAGGGGGCAAGGGACGGAGACCCAGTACTTC
CASSSTDRGQGTETQYF
>few|TRBV9|TRBJ2-7|16|-
TGTGCCAGCAGCCCTCCAGGGACTGCTGAATTCTACGAGCAGTACTTC
CASSPPGTAEFYEQYF
>few|TRBV7-2|TRBJ1-2|16|-
TGTGCCAGCAGCCCCCCCGGTGTAGTAGCAAGATATGGCTACACCTTC
CASSPPGVVARYGYTF
>-|TRBV7-9|TRBJ1-2|17|TRBD1
TGTGCCAGCAGCTTAAGCTCGTCCGACAGGGTGGGCTATGGCTACACCTTC
CASSLSSSDRVGYGYTF
>few|TRBV13|TRBJ2-3|15|-
TGTGCCAGCAGCTTAGGGGGGGCCCCCACAGATACGCAGTATTTT
CASSLGGAPTDTQYF
>once|TRBV12-3/TRBV12-4|TRBJ2-1|15|TRBD2
TGTGCCAGCAGACGCGGACTAGCGGGGGAGACGAGCAGGTTCTTC
CASRRGLAGETSRFF
>-|TRBV6-2/TRBV6-3|TRBJ1-2|12|-
TGTGCCAGCAGTTGGCTTAAGTATGGCTACACCTTC
CASSWLKYGYTF
>-|TRBV29-1|TRBJ2-7|14|TRBD2
TGCAGCGTTGAAGTCGGGACTACCACTTACGAGCAGTACTTC
CSVEVGTTTYEQYF
>few|TRBV30|TRBJ1-2|12|-
TGTGCCTGGAGGATGGCTCGCTATGGCTACACCTTC
CAWRMARYGYTF
>-|TRBV9|TRBJ1-2|12|-
TGTGCCAGCAGCGCGGACAGTTGGGGCTACACCTTC
CASSADSWGYTF
>-|TRBV5-1|TRBJ2-7|14|-
TGCGCCAGCAGCTTACCTGAACGACGCCTCGAGCAGTACTTC
CASSLPERRLEQYF
>-|TRBV7-2|TRBJ2-3|19|TRBD1
TGTGCCAGCAGTCTAGGGGGACAGGGTGCGGGGTCTAGCACAGATACGCAGTATTTT
CASSLGGQGAGSSTDTQYF
>-|TRBV12-3/TRBV12-4|TRBJ2-1|14|TRBD2
TGTGCCAGCAGTCTAGCGGGAGGGCCCTATGAGCAGTTCTTC
CASSLAGGPYEQFF
>many|TRBV9|TRBJ2-5|15|-
TGTGCCAGCAGCGTTTACGGGAGAAGGGCGGAGACCCAGTACTTC
CASSVYGRRAETQYF
>many|TRBV18|TRBJ1-5|15|-
TGTGCCAGCTCACCGGACCAGGGGCCCTTTCAATCCCAGCATTTT
CASSPDQGPFQSQHF
>-|TRBV10-3|TRBJ2-7|14|TRBD1
TGTACCATCAGGGGGACGGAGGACTCCTACGAGCAGTACTTC
CTIRGTEDSYEQYF
>-|TRBV7-9|TRBJ2-2|18|TRBD1
TGTGCCAGCAGCGCCCCAGAGGTGACAGGGGTGAACACCGGGGAGCTGTTTTTT
CASSAPEVTGVNTGELFF
>-|TRBV5-1|TRBJ2-5|14|-
TGCGCCAGCAGCTTGGCAACGGACCAAGAGACCCAGTACTTC
CASSLATDQETQYF
>-|TRBV7-9|TRBJ2-4|18|-
TGTGCCAGCAGCCTCGGGATGGGCATCCTGATGGGACAAAACATTCAGTACTTC
CASSLGMGILMGQNIQYF
>-|TRBV20-1|TRBJ2-7|14|TRBD2
TGCAGTGCTAGAGGACTAGCGGGCTTCTACGAGCAGTACTTC
CSARGLAGFYEQYF
>few|TRBV15|TRBJ1-2|16|-
TGTGCCACCAGCAGAGGCGGGAACAGCATTAACTATGGCTACACCTTC
CATSRGGNSINYGYTF
>-|TRBV20-1|TRBJ2-3|16|TRBD2
TGCAGTGCCGCGAGACTAGCGGGATTGGTGGGAGATATGCAGTATTTT
CSAARLAGLVGDMQYF
>-|TRBV9|TRBJ2-3|15|-
TGTGCCAGCAGCGTAGTACCCAGCAGCACAGATACGCAGTATTTT
CASSVVPSSTDTQYF
>few|TRBV24-1|TRBJ2-5|17|TRBD1
TGTGCCACCAGTGATCGCGACGGGACAGGGCCCTACAATGAGCAGTACTTC
CATSDRDGTGPYNEQYF
>-|TRBV2|TRBJ2-5|16|-
TGTGCCAGCAGTGGACTTTATAAGGGGGGCCAAGAGACCCAGTACTTC
CASSGLYKGGQETQYF
>-|TRBV27|TRBJ2-2|17|TRBD1
TGTGCCAGCAGTTTTTTAGAGACAGGGCTGAACACCGGGGAGCTGTTTTTT
CASSFLETGLNTGELFF
>few|TRBV4-2|TRBJ2-3|18|-
TGTGCCAGCAGCCAAGGGCACGGTGGCGGGGACTTGGTGGATACGCAGTATTTT
CASSQGHGGGDLVDTQYF
>-|TRBV25-1|TRBJ2-4|19|-
TGTGCCAGCAGTGAATATAGAGAACAGACCGAACTAGCCAAAAACATTCAGTACTTC
CASSEYREQTELAKNIQYF
>-|TRBV7-9|TRBJ2-2|16|TRBD1
TGTGCCAGCAGATTTCCGGGACAGGGTGTTACCGGGGAGCTGTTTTTT
CASRFPGQGVTGELFF
>few|TRBV20-1|TRBJ2-7|13|TRBD2
TGCAGTGCTAGAATCGGGGGGGGTCAAGGGCAGTACTTC
CSARIGGGQGQYF